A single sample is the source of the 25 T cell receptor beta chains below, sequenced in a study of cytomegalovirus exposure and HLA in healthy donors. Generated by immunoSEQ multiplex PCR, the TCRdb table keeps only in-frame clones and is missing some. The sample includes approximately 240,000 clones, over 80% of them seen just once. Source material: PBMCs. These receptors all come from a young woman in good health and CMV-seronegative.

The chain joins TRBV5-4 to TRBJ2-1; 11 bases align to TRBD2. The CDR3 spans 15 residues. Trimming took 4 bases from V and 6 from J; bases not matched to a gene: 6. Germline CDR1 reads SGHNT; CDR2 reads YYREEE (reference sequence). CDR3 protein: CASSPSGLAVNEQFF. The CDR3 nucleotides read TGTGCCAGCAGCCCCTCGGGACTAGCGGTCAATGAGCAGTTCTTC. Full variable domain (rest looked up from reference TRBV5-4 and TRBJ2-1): ETGVTQSPTHLIKTRGQQVTLRCSSQSGHNTVSWYQQALGQGPQFIFQYYREEENGRGNFPPRFSGLQFPNYSSELNVNALELDDSALYLCASSPSGLAVNEQFFGPGTRLTVL.

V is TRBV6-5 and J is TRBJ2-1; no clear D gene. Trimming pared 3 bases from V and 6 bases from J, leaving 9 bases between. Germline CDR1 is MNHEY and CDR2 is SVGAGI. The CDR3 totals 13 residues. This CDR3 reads CASSYGSFNEQFF. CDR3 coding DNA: TGTGCCAGCAGTTATGGCAGTTTCAATGAGCAGTTCTTC.

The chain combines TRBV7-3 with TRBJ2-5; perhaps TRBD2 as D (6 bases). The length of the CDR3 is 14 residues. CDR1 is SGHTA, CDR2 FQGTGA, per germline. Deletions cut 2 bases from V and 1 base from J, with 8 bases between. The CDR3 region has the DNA TGTGCCAGCAGCTTAGGGGGGACCCAAGAGACCCAGTACTTC. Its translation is CASSLGGTQETQYF.

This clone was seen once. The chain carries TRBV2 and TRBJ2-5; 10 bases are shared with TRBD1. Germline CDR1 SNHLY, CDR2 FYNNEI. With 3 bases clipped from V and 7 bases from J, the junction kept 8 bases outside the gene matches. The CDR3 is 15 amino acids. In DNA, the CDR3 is TGTGCCAGCAGTGAGGGGGGGACAGGGGTTGGGACCCAGTACTTC. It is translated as CASSEGGTGVGTQYF.

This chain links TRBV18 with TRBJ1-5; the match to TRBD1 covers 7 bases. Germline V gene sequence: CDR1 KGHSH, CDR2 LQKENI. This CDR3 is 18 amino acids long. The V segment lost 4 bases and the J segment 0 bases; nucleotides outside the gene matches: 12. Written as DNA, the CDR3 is TGTGCCAGCTCACTAAAGAAGAGGGGACAGTTTAGCAATCAGCCCCAGCATTTT. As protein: CASSLKKRGQFSNQPQHF.

The CDR3 here is CASSPPGGSSRFGETQYF. CDR3 in DNA: TGTGCCAGCAGCCCCCCCGGCGGCTCCTCTCGCTTCGGGGAGACCCAGTACTTC. J is TRBJ2-5 and V is TRBV7-9; D unresolved. Per the germline V gene, CDR1 is SEHNR and CDR2 is FQNEAQ (reference sequence). CDR3 length: 18 amino acids. V lost 5 bases and J 5 bases, leaving 27 bases between the germline ends.

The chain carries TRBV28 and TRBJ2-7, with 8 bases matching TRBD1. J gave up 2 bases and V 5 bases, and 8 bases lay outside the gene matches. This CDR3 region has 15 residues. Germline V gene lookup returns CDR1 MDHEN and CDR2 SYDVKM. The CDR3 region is CASSTGQGVTYEQYF. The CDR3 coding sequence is TGTGCCAGCAGTACCGGACAGGGCGTTACCTACGAGCAGTACTTC.

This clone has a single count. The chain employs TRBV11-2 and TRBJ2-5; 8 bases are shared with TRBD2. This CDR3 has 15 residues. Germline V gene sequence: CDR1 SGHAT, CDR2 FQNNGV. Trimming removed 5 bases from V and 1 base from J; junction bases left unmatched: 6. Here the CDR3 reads CASSPQAGGQETQYF. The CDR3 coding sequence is TGTGCCAGCAGCCCCCAGGCGGGAGGCCAAGAGACCCAGTACTTC.

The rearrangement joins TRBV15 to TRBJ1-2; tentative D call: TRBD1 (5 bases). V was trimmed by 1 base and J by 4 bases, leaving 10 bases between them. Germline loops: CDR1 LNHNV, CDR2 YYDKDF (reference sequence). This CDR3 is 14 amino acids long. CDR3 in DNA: TGTGCCACCAGCAGAGGTGGGGGGGTCTATGGCTACACCTTC. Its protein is CATSRGGGVYGYTF. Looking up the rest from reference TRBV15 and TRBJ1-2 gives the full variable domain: DAMVIQNPRYQVTQFGKPVTLSCSQTLNHNVMYWYQQKSSQAPKLLFHYYDKDFNNEADTPDNFQSRRPNTSFCFLDIRSPGLGDTAMYLCATSRGGGVYGYTFGSGTRLTVV.

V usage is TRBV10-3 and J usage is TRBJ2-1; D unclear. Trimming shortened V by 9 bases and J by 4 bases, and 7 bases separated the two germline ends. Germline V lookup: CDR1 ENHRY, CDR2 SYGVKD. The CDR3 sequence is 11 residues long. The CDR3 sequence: CAIQIYNEQFF. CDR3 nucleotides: TGTGCCATACAAATTTACAATGAGCAGTTCTTC.

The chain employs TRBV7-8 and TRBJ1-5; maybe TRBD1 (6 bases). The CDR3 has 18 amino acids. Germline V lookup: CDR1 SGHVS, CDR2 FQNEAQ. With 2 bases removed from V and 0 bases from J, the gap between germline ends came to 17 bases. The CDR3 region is CASSLLGSGTISNQPQHF. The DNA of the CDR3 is TGTGCCAGCAGCTTATTGGGTTCAGGGACAATTAGCAATCAGCCCCAGCATTTT.

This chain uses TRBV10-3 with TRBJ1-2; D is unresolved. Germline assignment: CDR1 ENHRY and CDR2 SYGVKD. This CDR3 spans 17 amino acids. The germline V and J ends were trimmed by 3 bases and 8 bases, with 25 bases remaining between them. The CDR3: CAISDSGAGHPRSGYTF. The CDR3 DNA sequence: TGTGCCATCAGTGATTCTGGCGCAGGCCACCCCCGGTCAGGCTACACCTTC.

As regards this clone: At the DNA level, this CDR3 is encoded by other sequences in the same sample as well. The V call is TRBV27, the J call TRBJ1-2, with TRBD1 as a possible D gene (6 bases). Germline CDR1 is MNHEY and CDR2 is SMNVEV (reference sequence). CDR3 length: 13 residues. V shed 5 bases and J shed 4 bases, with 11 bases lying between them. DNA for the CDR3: TGTGCCAGCAGTCTACAGGGAATCTATGGCTACACCTTC. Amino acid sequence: CASSLQGIYGYTF.

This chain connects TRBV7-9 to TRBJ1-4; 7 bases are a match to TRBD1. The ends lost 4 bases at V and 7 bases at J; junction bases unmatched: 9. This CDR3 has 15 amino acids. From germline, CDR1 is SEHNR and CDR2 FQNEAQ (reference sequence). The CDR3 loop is CASSSMTGSGEKLFF. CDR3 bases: TGTGCCAGCAGCTCCATGACAGGGTCAGGTGAAAAACTGTTTTTT.

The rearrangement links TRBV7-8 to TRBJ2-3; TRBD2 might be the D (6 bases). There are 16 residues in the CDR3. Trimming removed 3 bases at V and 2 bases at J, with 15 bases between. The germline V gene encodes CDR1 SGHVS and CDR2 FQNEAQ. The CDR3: CASSLATRSFTDTQYF. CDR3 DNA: TGTGCCAGCAGCTTGGCGACTAGATCATTCACAGATACGCAGTATTTT.

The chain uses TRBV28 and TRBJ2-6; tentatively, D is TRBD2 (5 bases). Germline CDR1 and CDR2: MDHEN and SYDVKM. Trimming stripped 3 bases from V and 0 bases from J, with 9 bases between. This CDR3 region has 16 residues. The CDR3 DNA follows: TGTGCCAGCAGTTTCGGGAACCCCTCTGGGGCCAACGTCCTGACTTTC. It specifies CASSFGNPSGANVLTF. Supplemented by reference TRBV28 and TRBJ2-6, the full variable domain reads DVKVTQSSRYLVKRTGEKVFLECVQDMDHENMFWYRQDPGLGLRLIYFSYDVKMKEKGDIPEGYSVSREKKERFSLILESASTNQTSMYLCASSFGNPSGANVLTFGAGSRLTVL.

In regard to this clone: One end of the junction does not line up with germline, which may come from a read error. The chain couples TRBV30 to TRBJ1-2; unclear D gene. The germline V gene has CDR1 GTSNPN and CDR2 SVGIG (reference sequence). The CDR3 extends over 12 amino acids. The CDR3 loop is CAWSVLPWSPDF. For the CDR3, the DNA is TGTGCCTGGAGTGTGCTCCCGTGGAGTCCAGACTTC.

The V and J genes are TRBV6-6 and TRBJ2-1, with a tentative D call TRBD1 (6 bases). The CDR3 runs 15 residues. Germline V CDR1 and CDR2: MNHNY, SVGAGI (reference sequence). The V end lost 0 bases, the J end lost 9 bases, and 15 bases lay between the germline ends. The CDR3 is CASSYSGQFFGEQFF. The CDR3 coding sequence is TGTGCCAGCAGTTACTCCGGACAGTTCTTTGGTGAGCAGTTCTTC.

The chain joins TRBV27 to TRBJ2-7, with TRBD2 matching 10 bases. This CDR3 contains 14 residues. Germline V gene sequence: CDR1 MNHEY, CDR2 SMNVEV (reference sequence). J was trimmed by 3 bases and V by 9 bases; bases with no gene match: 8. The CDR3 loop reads CASREAGGNYEQYF. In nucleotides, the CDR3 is TGTGCCAGTCGGGAAGCGGGAGGGAACTACGAGCAGTACTTC.

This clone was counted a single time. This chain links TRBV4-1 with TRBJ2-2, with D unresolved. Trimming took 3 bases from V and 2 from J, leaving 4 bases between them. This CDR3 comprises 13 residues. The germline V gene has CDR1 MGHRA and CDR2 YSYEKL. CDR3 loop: CASSHPNTGELFF. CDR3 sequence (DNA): TGCGCCAGCAGCCACCCTAACACCGGGGAGCTGTTTTTT.

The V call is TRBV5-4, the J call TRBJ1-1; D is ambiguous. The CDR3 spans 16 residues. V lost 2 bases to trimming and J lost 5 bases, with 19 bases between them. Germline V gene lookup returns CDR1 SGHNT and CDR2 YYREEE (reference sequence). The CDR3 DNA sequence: TGTGCCAGCAGCTTCGGCCCTTTCGGGGAAGGTACTGAAGCTTTCTTT. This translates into CASSFGPFGEGTEAFF.

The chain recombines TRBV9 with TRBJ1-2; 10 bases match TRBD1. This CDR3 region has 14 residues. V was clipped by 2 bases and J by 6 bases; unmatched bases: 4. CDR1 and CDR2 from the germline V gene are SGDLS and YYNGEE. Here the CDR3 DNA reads TGTGCCAGCAGCGTCGGGACAGGGGTAAATGGCTACACCTTC. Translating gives CASSVGTGVNGYTF. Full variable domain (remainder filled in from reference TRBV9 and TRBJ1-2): DSGVTQTPKHLITATGQRVTLRCSPRSGDLSVYWYQQSLDQGLQFLIQYYNGEERAKGNILERFSAQQFPDLHSELNLSSLELGDSALYFCASSVGTGVNGYTFGSGTRLTVV.

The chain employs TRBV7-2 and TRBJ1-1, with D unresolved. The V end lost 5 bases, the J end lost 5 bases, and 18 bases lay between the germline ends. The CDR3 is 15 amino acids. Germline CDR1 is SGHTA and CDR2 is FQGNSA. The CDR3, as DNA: TGTGCCAGCAGCCACGAAATTATGAGAGTAACTGAAGCTTTCTTT. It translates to CASSHEIMRVTEAFF.

CDR3 sequence reads: CASSPRADTPGKLFF. The CDR3 nucleotides read TGTGCCAGCTCACCACGAGCAGATACGCCGGGAAAACTGTTTTTT. This chain joins TRBV18 and TRBJ1-4; D is unresolved. CDR1 is KGHSH and CDR2 is LQKENI in the germline V gene. The CDR3 runs 15 residues. The V and J ends lost 1 base and 10 bases respectively, with 16 bases between them.

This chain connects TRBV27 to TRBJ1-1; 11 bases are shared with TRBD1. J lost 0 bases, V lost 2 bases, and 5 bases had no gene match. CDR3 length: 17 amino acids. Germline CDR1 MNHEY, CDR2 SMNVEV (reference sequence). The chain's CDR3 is CASSLEDRGRMNTEAFF. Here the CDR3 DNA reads TGTGCCAGCAGTTTAGAGGACAGGGGGCGCATGAACACTGAAGCTTTCTTT.